The entry that follows covers one T cell receptor (beta chain) sequence. Trimming removed 0 bases from V and 2 bases from J, with 7 bases in between. Germline CDR1 is MNHEY and CDR2 is SVGAGI. CDR3 size: 14 residues. The sample belongs to a study of blood T cell repertoires in COVID-19. Study-level information: Sites across the United States, Italy and Spain contributed samples from acute and convalescent COVID-19. T cells, B-cell-depleted T cells, or PBMCs provided the cDNA or gDNA that served as material.

Authors' analysis steps: Estimation of nucleated cell counts was performed using reference gene primer amplification. Data came from immunoSEQ multiplex PCR; TCRdb stores just in-frame clones and leaves some out. The V and J calls and clone size were taken over from that table, and D and trimming were inferred from the DNA. Of tens of thousands of clones in the sample, about 80% are singletons; the top ten hold approximately 29%. The sample was peripheral blood. J is TRBJ2-5 and V is TRBV6-5; D unresolved. The TCR was taken from a human donor in a cohort sampled during active COVID-19. Written as DNA, the CDR3 is TGTGCCAGCAGTTACTCCGGTCTACAAGAGACCCAGTACTTC. It translates to CASSYSGLQETQYF.